The present entry profiles one T cell receptor (beta chain) with its context. The data stem from a study of blood T cell repertoires in COVID-19. The assay was immunoSEQ multiplex PCR, and TCRdb's table has in-frame clones only and misses some. The data contain about 69,000 clones, 75% to 90% of them seen just once; the ten biggest clones take up about 4.9%. This CDR3 comprises 15 residues. The V end was cut by 1 base, the J end by 4 bases, with 11 bases between. Germline CDR1 is LGHDT and CDR2 is YNNKEL (reference sequence). The clonotype originates from a woman in her 50s with active COVID-19. This chain uses TRBV3-1 (or the pseudogene TRBV3-2) with TRBJ2-1; perhaps TRBD2 as D (6 bases). Sequenced: peripheral blood. This CDR3 reads CASSQGLGLYNEQFF. For the CDR3, the DNA is TGTGCCAGCAGCCAAGGGCTAGGACTATACAATGAGCAGTTCTTC.